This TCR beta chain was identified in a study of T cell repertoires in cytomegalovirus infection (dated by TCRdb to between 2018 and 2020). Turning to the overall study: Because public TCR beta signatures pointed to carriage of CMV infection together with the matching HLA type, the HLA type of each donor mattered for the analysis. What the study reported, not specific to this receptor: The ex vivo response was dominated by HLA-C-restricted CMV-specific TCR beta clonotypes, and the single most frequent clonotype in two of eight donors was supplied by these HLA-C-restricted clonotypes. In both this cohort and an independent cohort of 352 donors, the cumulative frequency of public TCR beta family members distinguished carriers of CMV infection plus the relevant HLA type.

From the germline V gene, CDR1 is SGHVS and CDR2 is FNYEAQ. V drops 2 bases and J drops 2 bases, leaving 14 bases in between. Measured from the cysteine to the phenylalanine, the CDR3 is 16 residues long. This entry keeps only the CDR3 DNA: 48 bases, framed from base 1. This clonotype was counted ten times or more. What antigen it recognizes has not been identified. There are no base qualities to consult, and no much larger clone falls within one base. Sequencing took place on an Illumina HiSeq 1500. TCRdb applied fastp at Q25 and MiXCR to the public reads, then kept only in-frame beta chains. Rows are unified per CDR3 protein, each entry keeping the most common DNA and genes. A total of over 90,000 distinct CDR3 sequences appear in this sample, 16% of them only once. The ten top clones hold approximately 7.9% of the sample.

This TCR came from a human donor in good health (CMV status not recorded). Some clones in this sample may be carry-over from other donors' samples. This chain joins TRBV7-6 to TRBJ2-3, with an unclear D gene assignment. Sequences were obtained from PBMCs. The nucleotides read TGTGCCAGCAGCTTATGGTCGTTTTTATACACAGATACGCAGTATTTT. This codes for CASSLWSFLYTDTQYF. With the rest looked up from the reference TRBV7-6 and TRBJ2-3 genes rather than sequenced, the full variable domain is GAGVSQSPRYKVTKRGQDVALRCDPISGHVSLYWYRQALGQGPEFLTYFNYEAQQDKSGLPNDRFSAERPEGSISTLTIQRTEQRDSAMYRCASSLWSFLYTDTQYFGPGTRLTVL.